The rows below give T cell receptor beta chains drawn from one sample of a study of Graves' ophthalmopathy and Graves' hyperthyroidism. TCRdb re-called the multiplex PCR reads with MiXCR, one entry per CDR3 protein. The top ten clones hold around half of a sample with some 250,000 distinct CDR3 sequences, around 45% of them seen once. Material: peripheral blood. Receptors originate from an adult man with Graves' ophthalmopathy. The CDR3 runs from the conserved cysteine through the conserved F or W. A D gene is named only where the DNA matches it firmly. Some rows have no size entry. The others give once, few or many, or a class for an expanded clone.

>TRBJ1-5|TRBV24-1|-|-
CASSTFQVGGSQPQHF
TGTGCCAGCAGTACTTTCCAAGTAGGAGGAAGTCAGCCCCAGCATTTT
>TRBJ2-5|TRBV7-9|TRBD1|-
CASSQDRGRETQYF
TGTGCCAGCAGCCAGGACAGGGGGCGAGAGACCCAGTACTTC
>TRBJ1-4|TRBV28|TRBD1|-
CASSSPTGGNEKLFF
TGTGCCAGCAGTTCCCCGACAGGGGGGAATGAAAAACTGTTTTTT
>TRBJ2-7|TRBV20-1|-|-
CSASSVDQGLYEQYF
TGCAGTGCCAGCAGCGTAGACCAGGGTCTCTACGAGCAGTACTTC
>TRBJ1-5|TRBV10-3|-|-
CASSSVLEGSPQHF
TGTGCCAGCAGTTCCGTCCTTGAGGGGTCGCCCCAGCATTTT
>TRBJ2-1|TRBV29-1|TRBD1|-
CSVQGQGGYGQFF
TGCAGCGTTCAGGGACAGGGTGGCTATGGGCAGTTCTTC
>TRBJ1-5|TRBV12-3/TRBV12-4|-|few
CASTTRGSNQPQHF
TGTGCCAGCACCACCCGGGGGAGCAATCAGCCCCAGCATTTT
>TRBJ2-2|TRBV7-3|-|-
CASSLTGLGTGELFF
TGTGCCAGCAGCTTGACGGGCCTGGGAACCGGGGAGCTGTTTTTT
>TRBJ2-7|TRBV9|-|few
CASSVGSAWGYEQYF
TGTGCCAGCAGCGTAGGCAGCGCCTGGGGCTACGAGCAGTACTTC
>TRBJ1-2|TRBV10-2|-|-
CASSEGGYDGYTF
TGCGCCAGCAGTGAGGGGGGGTACGATGGCTACACCTTC
>TRBJ1-1|TRBV20-1|-|many
CSARDQTGEAFF
TGCAGTGCTAGAGATCAAACAGGTGAAGCTTTCTTT
>TRBJ2-5|TRBV7-2|-|-
CASSLSPGTDQKTKYF
TGTGCCAGCAGCTTGTCCCCGGGGACCGACCAAAAGACCAAGTACTTC
>TRBJ1-6|TRBV20-1|-|few
CSARKGPPGYNSPLHF
TGCAGTGCTAGGAAGGGACCACCCGGTTATAATTCACCCCTCCACTTT
>TRBJ1-1|TRBV9|-|-
CASSKGHGGTEAFF
TGTGCCAGCAGCAAGGGACACGGTGGGACTGAAGCTTTCTTT
>TRBJ2-5|TRBV12-3/TRBV12-4|-|few
CASSIRDQETQYF
TGTGCCAGCAGTATCCGGGACCAAGAGACCCAGTACTTC
>TRBJ2-7|TRBV10-3|TRBD2|few
CAISSGGRGLYEQYF
TGTGCCATCAGTTCTGGCGGGAGGGGACTCTACGAGCAGTACTTC
>TRBJ1-2|TRBV15|TRBD1|few
CATSRDRGQGASSSYGYTF
TGTGCCACCAGCAGAGATCGGGGACAGGGGGCGTCGAGCAGCTATGGCTACACCTTC
>TRBJ2-2|TRBV24-1|TRBD1|many
CATRDRGRRELFF
TGTGCCACCCGGGACAGGGGGCGCAGGGAGCTGTTTTTT
>TRBJ2-3|TRBV7-9|-|-
CASSDWDTDTQYF
TGTGCCAGCAGCGATTGGGACACAGATACGCAGTATTTT
>TRBJ2-7|TRBV2|-|-
CASSAGGSYEQYF
TGTGCCAGCAGTGCCGGGGGCTCCTACGAGCAGTACTTC
>TRBJ2-5|TRBV7-9|-|-
CASSLAGLALRETQYF
TGTGCCAGCAGCTTAGCTGGGCTAGCTCTCCGGGAGACCCAGTACTTC
>TRBJ1-1|TRBV7-3|-|few
CASSLLRGSGRVFF
TGTGCCAGCAGCTTACTCCGGGGGTCAGGGAGGGTTTTCTTT
>TRBJ1-6|TRBV9|TRBD1|few
CASSPRDRDHSPLHF
TGTGCCAGCAGCCCCCGGGACAGGGACCATTCACCCCTCCACTTT